The rows below give T cell receptor beta chains drawn from one sample of a study of radiation and T cells in renal cell carcinoma. This table comes from immunoSEQ multiplex PCR, and its TCRdb copy is limited to in-frame clones, with some not included. Of 100,000 to 150,000 clones detected, 65% to 85% appear once; the ten largest clones hold approximately 5%. The material sequenced was blood, taken from a patient whose treatment included radiotherapy and nephrectomy. All receptors come from a man between 50 and 59 years old with renal cell carcinoma. The CDR3 runs from the conserved cysteine through the conserved F or W. The D gene is left open where the match is weak. Expanded clones get a size class; other rows say once, few or many, or leave the size out.

d_call j_call v_call clone_size cdr3_nt cdr3_aa
- TRBJ2-6 TRBV19 - TGTGCCAGTAGTCGAGGGGGTGGGGCCAACGTCCTGACTTTC CASSRGGGANVLTF
TRBD1 TRBJ1-1 TRBV7-9 - TGTGCCAGCAGCGCGGGACAGGGCCCGAACACTGAAGCTTTCTTT CASSAGQGPNTEAFF
- TRBJ2-3 TRBV10-3 - TGTGCCATCAGTGGCAGCACAGATACGCAGTATTTT CAISGSTDTQYF
- TRBJ2-1 TRBV5-4 - TGTGCCAGCAGCTTGGATGGTCCCTCCTACAATGAGCAGTTCTTC CASSLDGPSYNEQFF
TRBD1 TRBJ2-1 TRBV11-1 - TGTGCCAGCAGCTTATTACCGGGACAGAACAATGAGCAGTTCTTC CASSLLPGQNNEQFF
- TRBJ1-2 TRBV9 - TGTGCCAGCAGCGTAGCATTTTCGGGGGACAAAAATGATAACTATGGCTACACCTTC CASSVAFSGDKNDNYGYTF
- TRBJ2-2 TRBV30 few TGTGCCTGGAGTCTGGGTAGAGGTGGCGGGGCCGGGGAGCTGTTTTTT CAWSLGRGGGAGELFF
- TRBJ2-1 TRBV5-1 - TGCGCCAGCAGCGAGCGTCTTGAGCAGTTCTTC CASSERLEQFF
TRBD1 TRBJ2-7 TRBV19 many TGTGCCAGCCAGACGCGGACAGGGGAATACGAGCAGTACTTC CASQTRTGEYEQYF
TRBD1 TRBJ2-7 TRBV5-1 - TGCGCCAGCAGCTCCGACAGGGTCGGGGACGAGCAGTACTTC CASSSDRVGDEQYF
- TRBJ2-3 TRBV1 - TGCACCAGCAGCCAAGTTGATGTGACGGGAGACCTGAACACAGATACGCAGTATTTT CTSSQVDVTGDLNTDTQYF
- TRBJ2-2 TRBV28 - TGTGCCAGCAGTTTTAGATCGAGTTCTGGCGGCGGGGAGCTGTTTTTT CASSFRSSSGGGELFF
- TRBJ1-2 TRBV4-3 - TGCGCCAGCAGCCAAGAGATCGTAGTTAACTATGGCTACACCTTC CASSQEIVVNYGYTF
TRBD2 TRBJ2-1 TRBV5-4 - TGTGCCAGCAGCTCAGTAATGGGACTAGCGTATGAGCAGTTCTTC CASSSVMGLAYEQFF
- TRBJ2-5 TRBV6-5 - TGTGCCAGCAGTTACTCGCCAGGAAAGACCCAGTACTTC CASSYSPGKTQYF
TRBD1 TRBJ1-2 TRBV19 - TGTGCCAGTAGAGAACAGGGGAACTATGGCTACACCTTC CASREQGNYGYTF
- TRBJ2-3 TRBV9 few TGTGCCAGCAGCGTAGGTATTGTGGGGGGTAGCGCCGCGTTACGGGGCACAGATACGCAGTATTTT CASSVGIVGGSAALRGTDTQYF